Listed here is a single T cell receptor (beta chain). The table lists this clonotype with many counts. Which antigen it targets is not known. The input lacks base qualities; no much larger clone sits a single base away. Ophthalmopathy patients had moderately to severely active disease, with a Clinical Activity Score of 3 or more, a NOSPECS grade of 4 or more, and a disease duration of less than 3 months. The study excluded patients with uncontrolled infections, other autoimmune diseases, pregnancy or lactation. Clinical symptoms, serum thyroxine and TRAb, thyroid ultrasound, and orbital computed tomography formed the basis for the diagnoses. PBMCs were isolated from about 9.2 ml of fresh peripheral blood by Ficoll-Paque density gradient centrifugation. Trizol reagent was used to extract total RNA, and RNA quality was then checked on an Agilent 2100 Bioanalyzer. The data belong to a study of T cells in Graves' hyperthyroidism and ophthalmopathy (dated by TCRdb to 2018 to 2020). About the full investigation: Peripheral blood was sampled at the time of initial diagnosis, prior to any treatment. To identify TCR V-J signatures that set the groups apart, the researchers used a discovery cohort of 100 patients, made up of under 45 with Graves' ophthalmopathy and 55 to 65 with stable Graves' hyperthyroidism. An independent validation cohort of some 18 hyperthyroidism patients and about 16 patients who later progressed to ophthalmopathy tested prospective prediction of ophthalmopathy. The 90 or so discovery patients were randomly split 7:3 into training and test sets. In addition, the study compared T-cell repertoires in thyroid tissue and in blood from about 6 Graves' hyperthyroidism patients. After sampling, hyperthyroidism patients received methimazole starting at 30 mg daily, and ophthalmopathy patients received high-dose intravenous methylprednisolone. TCR Vbeta CDR3 sequencing of 120 to 150 peripheral blood samples (over 40 ophthalmopathy, 75 to 85 hyperthyroidism and about 17 progressor patients) is reported in the paper.

TCR beta CDR3 regions were amplified from RNA transcripts. For the first round of RT-PCR on the TCR CDR3, the HTBI primer set was used together with the Qiagen OneStep RT-PCR kit. Libraries were constructed in a second round of multiplex PCR, after which size selection and purification were performed. Sequencing of the libraries was done on an Illumina HiSeq2000 using paired-end 100 bp reads. The paper's data handling went like this. SOAPnuke was used to process the raw data, throwing out any read that contained adapters or uncalled bases, had a mean Phred below 15, or lacked an exact constant-primer or identifier match. High-quality paired reads were merged with COPE v1.2.5, and unique nucleotide sequences were defined as clonotypes. Clonotypes were aligned to IMGT TRBV, TRBD and TRBJ reference segments using MiTCR v1.1. Analysis was restricted to V-J combinations with a frequency above 0.0001, which covered over 98% of repertoires. A TCS score was defined as the ratio between F50 (clonal expansion) and ExV (chaos), using BLOSUM62-based TCRdist between CDR3 peptides within each V-J. Welch's t-statistics and random forest reduced around 510 V-J features to 13, which were used in a naive Bayes classifier (R e1071). TCRdb itself trimmed the public reads at Q25 with fastp, ran MiXCR and retained productive beta chains. Rows merge per CDR3 protein into single entries with the most common DNA and genes. The V and J calls and clone size come from TCRdb's table, not from the authors' own analysis. The sample includes 310,000 or so distinct CDR3 sequences, with about 15% observed a single time. The ten top clones hold roughly 53% of the sample.

Including cysteine and phenylalanine, the CDR3 has 13 amino acids. The read is trimmed to its CDR3 DNA, 39 bases read in frame from base 1. V drops 2 bases and J drops 4 bases, leaving 9 bases in between. Reading the germline V gene gives CDR1 MNHEY and CDR2 SVGEGT. Overall results and qualifications from the work: In validation, the model predicted progression to ophthalmopathy a median of roughly 6.2 months before onset, with around 70% sensitivity and nearly 75% specificity. No statistical method was used to set the sample size in advance, and investigators knew the group allocation. Most expanded thyroid clonotypes (frequency above 0.001) were also detected in blood, a finding suggesting that blood repertoires may reflect thyroid immune responses. Ophthalmopathy was separated from stable hyperthyroidism by a 13 V-J signature model, with just over 85% sensitivity and about 84% specificity obtained in cross-validation and 80%/75% obtained in testing.

Sequencing was done on a sample of blood. This sequence uses TRBV6-2 or TRBV6-3 and TRBJ2-7; the D gene could be either TRBD1 or TRBD2, each agreeing at 5 bases. This TCR was recovered from a woman aged 55-70 years with Graves' ophthalmopathy. Here is the DNA: TGTGCCAGCAGTTACCAGGGACGATACGAGCAGTACTTC. Translated, this is CASSYQGRYEQYF.